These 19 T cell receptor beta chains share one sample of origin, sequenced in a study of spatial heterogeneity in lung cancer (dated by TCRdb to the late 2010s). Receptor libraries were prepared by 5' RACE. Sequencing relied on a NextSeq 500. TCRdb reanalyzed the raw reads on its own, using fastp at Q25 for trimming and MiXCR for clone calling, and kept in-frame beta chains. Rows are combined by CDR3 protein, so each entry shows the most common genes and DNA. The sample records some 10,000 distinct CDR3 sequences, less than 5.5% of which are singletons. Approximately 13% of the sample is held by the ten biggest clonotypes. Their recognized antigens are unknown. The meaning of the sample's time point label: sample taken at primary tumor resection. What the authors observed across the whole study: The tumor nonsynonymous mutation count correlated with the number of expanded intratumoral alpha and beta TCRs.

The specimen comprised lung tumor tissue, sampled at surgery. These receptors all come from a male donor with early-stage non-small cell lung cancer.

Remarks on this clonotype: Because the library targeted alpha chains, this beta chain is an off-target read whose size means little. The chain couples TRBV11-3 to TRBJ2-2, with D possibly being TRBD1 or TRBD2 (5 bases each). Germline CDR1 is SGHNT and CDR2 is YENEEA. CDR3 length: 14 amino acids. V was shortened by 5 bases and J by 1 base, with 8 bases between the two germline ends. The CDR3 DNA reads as TGTGCCAGCAGCCCGGGGCAGAACACCGGGGAGCTGTTTTTT. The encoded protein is CASSPGQNTGELFF. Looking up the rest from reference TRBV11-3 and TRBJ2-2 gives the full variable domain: EAGVVQSPRYKIIEKKQPVAFWCNPISGHNTLYWYLQNLGQGPELLIRYENEEAVDDSQLPKDRFSAERLKGVDSTLKIQPAELGDSAVYLCASSPGQNTGELFFGEGSRLTVL.

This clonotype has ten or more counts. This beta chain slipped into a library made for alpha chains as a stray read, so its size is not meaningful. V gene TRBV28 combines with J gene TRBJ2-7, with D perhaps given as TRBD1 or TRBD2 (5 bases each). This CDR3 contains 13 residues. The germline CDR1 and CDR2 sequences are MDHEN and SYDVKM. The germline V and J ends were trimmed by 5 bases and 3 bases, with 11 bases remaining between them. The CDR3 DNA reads TGTGCCAGCAGTCTCCCGGGACGCTACGAGCAGTACTTC. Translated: CASSLPGRYEQYF.

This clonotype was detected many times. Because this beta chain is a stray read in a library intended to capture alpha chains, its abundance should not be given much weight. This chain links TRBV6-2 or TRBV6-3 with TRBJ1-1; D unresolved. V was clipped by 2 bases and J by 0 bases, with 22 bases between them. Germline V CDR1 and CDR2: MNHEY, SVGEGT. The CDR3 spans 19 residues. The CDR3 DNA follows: TGTGCCAGCAGTTACGATTCAATCGCGCCCGGACTGCTGAACACTGAAGCTTTCTTT. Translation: CASSYDSIAPGLLNTEAFF.

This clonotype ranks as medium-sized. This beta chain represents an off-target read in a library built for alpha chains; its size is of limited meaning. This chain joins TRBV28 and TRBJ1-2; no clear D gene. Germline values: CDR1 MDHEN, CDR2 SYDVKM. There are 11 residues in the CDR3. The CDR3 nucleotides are TGTGTTAGCCGAAATAACTATGGCTACACCTTC. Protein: CVSRNNYGYTF.

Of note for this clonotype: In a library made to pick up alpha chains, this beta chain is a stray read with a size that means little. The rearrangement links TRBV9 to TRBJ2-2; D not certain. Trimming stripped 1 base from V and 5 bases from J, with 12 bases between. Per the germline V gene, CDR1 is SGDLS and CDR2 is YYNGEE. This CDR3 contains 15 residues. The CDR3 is CASSVMGDGTGELFF. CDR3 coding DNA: TGTGCCAGCAGCGTAATGGGCGATGGGACCGGGGAGCTGTTTTTT.

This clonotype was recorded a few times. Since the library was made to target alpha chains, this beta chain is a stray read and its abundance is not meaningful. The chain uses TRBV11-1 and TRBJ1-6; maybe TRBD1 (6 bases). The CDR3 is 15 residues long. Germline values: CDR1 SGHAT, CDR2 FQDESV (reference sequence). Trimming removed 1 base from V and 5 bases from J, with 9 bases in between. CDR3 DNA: TGTGCCAGCAGCTTAGGACAGGCGGATAATTCACCCCTCCACTTT. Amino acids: CASSLGQADNSPLHF.

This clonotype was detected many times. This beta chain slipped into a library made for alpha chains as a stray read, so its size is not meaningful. This CDR3 reads CASSGQASTDTQYF. The CDR3 nucleotides are TGCGCCAGCAGCGGACAGGCTAGCACAGATACGCAGTATTTT. J is TRBJ2-3 and V is TRBV5-1; 7 positions match TRBD1. Germline CDR1 reads SGHRS; CDR2 reads YFSETQ. The CDR3 length is 14 residues. The trim removed 4 bases at V and 0 bases at J, leaving 2 bases unmatched.

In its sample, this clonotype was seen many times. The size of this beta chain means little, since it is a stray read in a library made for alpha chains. This CDR3 is CASSLGTGGSGNTIYF. In nucleotides, the CDR3 is TGTGCCAGCAGTTTAGGGACAGGGGGCTCGGGAAACACCATATATTTT. The chain employs TRBV12-3 or TRBV12-4 and TRBJ1-3; 11 bases map to TRBD1. J lost 4 bases, V lost 1 base, and 3 bases had no gene match. CDR3 length equals 16 residues.

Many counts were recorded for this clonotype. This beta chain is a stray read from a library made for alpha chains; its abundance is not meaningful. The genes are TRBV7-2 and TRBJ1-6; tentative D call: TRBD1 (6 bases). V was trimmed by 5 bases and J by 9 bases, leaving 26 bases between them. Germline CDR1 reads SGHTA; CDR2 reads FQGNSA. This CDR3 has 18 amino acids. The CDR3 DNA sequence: TGTGCCAGCAGCCCCCAACCATTAGGGCTGACAGGCGGTTCACCCCTCCACTTT. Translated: CASSPQPLGLTGGSPLHF.

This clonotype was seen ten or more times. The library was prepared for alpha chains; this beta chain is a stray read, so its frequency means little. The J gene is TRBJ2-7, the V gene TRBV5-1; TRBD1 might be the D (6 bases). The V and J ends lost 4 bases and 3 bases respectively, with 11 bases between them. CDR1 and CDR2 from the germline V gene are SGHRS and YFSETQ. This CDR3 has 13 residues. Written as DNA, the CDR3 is TGCGCCAGCAGCCGCGGACAGAGCTACGAGCAGTACTTC. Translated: CASSRGQSYEQYF.

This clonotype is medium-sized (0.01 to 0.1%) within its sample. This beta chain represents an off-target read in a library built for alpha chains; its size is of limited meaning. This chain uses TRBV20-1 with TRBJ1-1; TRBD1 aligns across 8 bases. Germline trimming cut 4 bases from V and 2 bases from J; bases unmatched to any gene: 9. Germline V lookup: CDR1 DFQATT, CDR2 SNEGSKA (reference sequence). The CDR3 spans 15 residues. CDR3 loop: CSAIQGAVKNTEAFF. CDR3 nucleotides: TGCAGTGCTATTCAGGGGGCGGTTAAAAACACTGAAGCTTTCTTT.

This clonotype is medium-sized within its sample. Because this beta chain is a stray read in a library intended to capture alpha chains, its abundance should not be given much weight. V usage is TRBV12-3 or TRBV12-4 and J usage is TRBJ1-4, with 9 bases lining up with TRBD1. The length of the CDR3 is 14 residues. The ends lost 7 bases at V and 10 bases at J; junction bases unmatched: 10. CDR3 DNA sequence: TGTGCCAGCAAAACCGGGACAGGGAGTGGAAAACTGTTTTTT. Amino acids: CASKTGTGSGKLFF.

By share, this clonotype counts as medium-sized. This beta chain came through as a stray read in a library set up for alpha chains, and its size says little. CDR3 nucleotide sequence: TGTGCCAGCAGTTCGGACAGGACCCAAGAGACCCAGTACTTC. Its protein product is CASSSDRTQETQYF. The genes are TRBV12-3 or TRBV12-4 and TRBJ2-5; 7 bases line up with TRBD1. The CDR3 extends over 14 amino acids. V lost 4 bases and J lost 1; bases outside the gene matches: 3.

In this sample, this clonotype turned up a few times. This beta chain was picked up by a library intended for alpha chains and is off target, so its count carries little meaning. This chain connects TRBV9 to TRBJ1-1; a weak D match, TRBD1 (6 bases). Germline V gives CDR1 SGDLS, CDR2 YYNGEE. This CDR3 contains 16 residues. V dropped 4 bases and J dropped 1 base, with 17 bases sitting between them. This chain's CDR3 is CASSSQPTGPNTEAFF. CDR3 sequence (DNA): TGTGCCAGCAGCTCCCAACCCACAGGGCCGAACACTGAAGCTTTCTTT. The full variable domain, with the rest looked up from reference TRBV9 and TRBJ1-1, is DSGVTQTPKHLITATGQRVTLRCSPRSGDLSVYWYQQSLDQGLQFLIQYYNGEERAKGNILERFSAQQFPDLHSELNLSSLELGDSALYFCASSSQPTGPNTEAFFGQGTRLTVV.

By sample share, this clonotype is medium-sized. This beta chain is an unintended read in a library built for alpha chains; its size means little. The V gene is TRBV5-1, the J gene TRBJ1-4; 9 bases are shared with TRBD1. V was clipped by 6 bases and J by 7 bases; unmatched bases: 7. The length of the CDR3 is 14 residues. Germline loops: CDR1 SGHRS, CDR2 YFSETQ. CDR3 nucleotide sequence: TGCGCCAGCACCTCCGGGACAGGGATTGAAAAACTGTTTTTT. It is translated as CASTSGTGIEKLFF.

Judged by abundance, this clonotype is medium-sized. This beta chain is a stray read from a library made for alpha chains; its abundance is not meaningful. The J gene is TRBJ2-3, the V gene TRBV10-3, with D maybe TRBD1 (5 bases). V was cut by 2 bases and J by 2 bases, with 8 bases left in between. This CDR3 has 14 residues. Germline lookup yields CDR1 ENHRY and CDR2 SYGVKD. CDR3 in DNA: TGTGCCATCAGTGAGCCAGGGTTCACAGATACGCAGTATTTT. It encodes CAISEPGFTDTQYF.

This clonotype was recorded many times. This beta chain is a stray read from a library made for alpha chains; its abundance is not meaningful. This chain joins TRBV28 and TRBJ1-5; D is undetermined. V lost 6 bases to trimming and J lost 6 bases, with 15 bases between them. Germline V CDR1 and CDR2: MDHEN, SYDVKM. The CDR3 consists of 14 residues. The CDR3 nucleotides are TGTGCCAGCAGGGCAGGAGTTCTCGCTCAGCCCCAGCATTTT. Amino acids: CASRAGVLAQPQHF.

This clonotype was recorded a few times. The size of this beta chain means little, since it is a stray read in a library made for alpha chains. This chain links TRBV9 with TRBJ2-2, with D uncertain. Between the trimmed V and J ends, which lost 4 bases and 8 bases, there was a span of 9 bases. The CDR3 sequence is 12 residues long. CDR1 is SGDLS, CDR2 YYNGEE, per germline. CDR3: CASSLNRGELFF. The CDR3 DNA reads TGTGCCAGCAGCCTCAATCGGGGGGAGCTGTTTTTT.

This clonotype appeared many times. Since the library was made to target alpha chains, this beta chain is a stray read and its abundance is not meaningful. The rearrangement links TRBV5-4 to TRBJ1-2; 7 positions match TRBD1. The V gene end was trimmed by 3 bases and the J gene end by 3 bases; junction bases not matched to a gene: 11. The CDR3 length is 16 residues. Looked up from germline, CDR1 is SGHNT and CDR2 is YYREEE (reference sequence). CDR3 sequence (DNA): TGTGCCAGCAGCTCAGGGGGGATACAGGGATACTATGGCTACACCTTC. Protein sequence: CASSSGGIQGYYGYTF. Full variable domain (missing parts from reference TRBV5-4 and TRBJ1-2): ETGVTQSPTHLIKTRGQQVTLRCSSQSGHNTVSWYQQALGQGPQFIFQYYREEENGRGNFPPRFSGLQFPNYSSELNVNALELDDSALYLCASSSGGIQGYYGYTFGSGTRLTVV.